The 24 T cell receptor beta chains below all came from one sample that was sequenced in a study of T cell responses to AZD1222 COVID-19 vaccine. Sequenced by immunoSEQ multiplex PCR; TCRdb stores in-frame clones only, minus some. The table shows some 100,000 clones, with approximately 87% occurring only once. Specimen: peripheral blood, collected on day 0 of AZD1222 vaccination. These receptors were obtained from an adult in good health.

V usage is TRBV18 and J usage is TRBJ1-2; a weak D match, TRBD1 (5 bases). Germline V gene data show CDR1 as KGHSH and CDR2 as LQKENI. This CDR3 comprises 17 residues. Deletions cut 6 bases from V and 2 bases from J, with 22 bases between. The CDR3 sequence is CASSPQVGEVSNYGYTF. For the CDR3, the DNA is TGTGCCAGCTCTCCCCAAGTAGGGGAAGTGTCCAACTATGGCTACACCTTC.

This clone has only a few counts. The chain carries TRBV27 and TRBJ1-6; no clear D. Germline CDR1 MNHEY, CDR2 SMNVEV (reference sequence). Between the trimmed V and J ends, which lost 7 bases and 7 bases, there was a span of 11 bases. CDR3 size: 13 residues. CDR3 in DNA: TGTGCCAGCAAATGGCAGCTGAATTCACCCCTCCACTTT. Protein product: CASKWQLNSPLHF.

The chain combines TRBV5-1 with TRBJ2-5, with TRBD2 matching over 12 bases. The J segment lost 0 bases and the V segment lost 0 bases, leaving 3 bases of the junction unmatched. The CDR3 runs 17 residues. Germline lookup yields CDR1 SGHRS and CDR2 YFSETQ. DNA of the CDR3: TGCGCCAGCAGCTTGGTACTAGCGGGGGGCTACCAAGAGACCCAGTACTTC. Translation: CASSLVLAGGYQETQYF.

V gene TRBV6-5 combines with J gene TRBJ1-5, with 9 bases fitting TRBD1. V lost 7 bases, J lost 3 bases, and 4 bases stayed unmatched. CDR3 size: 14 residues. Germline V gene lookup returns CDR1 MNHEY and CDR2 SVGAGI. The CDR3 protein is CASKRTGDNQPQHF. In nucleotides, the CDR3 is TGTGCCAGCAAACGGACAGGGGACAATCAGCCCCAGCATTTT.

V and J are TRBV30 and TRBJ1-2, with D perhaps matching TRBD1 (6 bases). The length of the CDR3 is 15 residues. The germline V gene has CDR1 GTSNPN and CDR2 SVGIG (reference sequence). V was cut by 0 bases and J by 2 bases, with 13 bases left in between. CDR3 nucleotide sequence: TGTGCCTGGAGTGTAAGCGGGACACTCAACTATGGCTACACCTTC. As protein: CAWSVSGTLNYGYTF.

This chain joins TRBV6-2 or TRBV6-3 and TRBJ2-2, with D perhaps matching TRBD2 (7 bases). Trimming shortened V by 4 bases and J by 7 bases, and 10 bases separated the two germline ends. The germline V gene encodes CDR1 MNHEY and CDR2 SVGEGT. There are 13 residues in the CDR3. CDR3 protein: CASSSGDYGELFF. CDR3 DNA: TGTGCCAGCAGTTCAGGGGACTACGGGGAGCTGTTTTTT.

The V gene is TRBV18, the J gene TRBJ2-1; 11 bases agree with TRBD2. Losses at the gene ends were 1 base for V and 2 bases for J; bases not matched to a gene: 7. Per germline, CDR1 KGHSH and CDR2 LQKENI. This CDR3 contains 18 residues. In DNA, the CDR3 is TGTGCCAGCTCACCACTTTCTAGCGGGGGGCAAACCTACAATGAGCAGTTCTTC. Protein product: CASSPLSSGGQTYNEQFF.

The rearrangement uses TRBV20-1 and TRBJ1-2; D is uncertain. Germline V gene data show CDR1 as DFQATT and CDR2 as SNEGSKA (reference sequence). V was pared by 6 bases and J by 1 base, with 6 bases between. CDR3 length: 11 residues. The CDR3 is CSAVGNYGYTF. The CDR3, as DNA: TGCAGTGCCGTCGGTAACTATGGCTACACCTTC.

The CDR3 reads CASSQRQGDTGELFF. CDR3 DNA: TGTGCCAGCTCACAACGGCAGGGCGACACCGGGGAGCTGTTTTTT. V and J are TRBV18 and TRBJ2-2; TRBD1 might be the D (5 bases). V was pared by 4 bases and J by 3 bases, with 12 bases between. The V gene's germline CDR1 is KGHSH and CDR2 LQKENI. The CDR3 length is 15 residues.

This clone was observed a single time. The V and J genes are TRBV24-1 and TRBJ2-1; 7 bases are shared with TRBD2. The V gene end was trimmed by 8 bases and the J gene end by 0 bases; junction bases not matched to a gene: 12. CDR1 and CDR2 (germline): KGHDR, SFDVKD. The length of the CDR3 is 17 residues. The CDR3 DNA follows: TGTGCCACCATGTCGCAGGGTGAGCGGGGCTCCTACAATGAGCAGTTCTTC. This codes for CATMSQGERGSYNEQFF.

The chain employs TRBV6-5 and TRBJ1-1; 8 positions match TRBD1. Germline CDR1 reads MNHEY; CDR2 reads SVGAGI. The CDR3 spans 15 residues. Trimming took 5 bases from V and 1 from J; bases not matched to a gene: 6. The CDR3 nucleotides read TGTGCCAGCAGTCAAACCGGGACAGGGAACACTGAAGCTTTCTTT. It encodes CASSQTGTGNTEAFF.

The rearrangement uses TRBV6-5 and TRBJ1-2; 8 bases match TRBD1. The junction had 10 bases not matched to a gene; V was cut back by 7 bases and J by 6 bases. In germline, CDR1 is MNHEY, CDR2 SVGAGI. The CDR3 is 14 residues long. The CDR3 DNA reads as TGTGCCAGCAACCCAGGGGGCCAGCTCAATGGCTACACCTTC. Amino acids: CASNPGGQLNGYTF.

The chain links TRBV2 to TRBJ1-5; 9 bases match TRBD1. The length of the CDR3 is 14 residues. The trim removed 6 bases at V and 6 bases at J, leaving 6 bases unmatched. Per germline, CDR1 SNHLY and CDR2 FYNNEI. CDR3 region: CASRWTGEGQPQHF. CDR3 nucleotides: TGTGCCAGCAGATGGACAGGGGAAGGTCAGCCCCAGCATTTT.

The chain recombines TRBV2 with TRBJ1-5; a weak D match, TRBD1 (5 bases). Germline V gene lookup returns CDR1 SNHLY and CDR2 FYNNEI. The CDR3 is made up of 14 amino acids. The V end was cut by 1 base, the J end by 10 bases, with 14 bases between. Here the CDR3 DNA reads TGTGCCAGCAGTGAAGTCGGGGGTCGGGACCCCCAGCATTTT. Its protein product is CASSEVGGRDPQHF.

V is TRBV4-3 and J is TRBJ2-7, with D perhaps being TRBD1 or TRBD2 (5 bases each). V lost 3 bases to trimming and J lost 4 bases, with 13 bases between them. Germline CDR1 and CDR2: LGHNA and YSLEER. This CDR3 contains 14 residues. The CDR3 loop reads CASSHPGRQYEQYF. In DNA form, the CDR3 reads TGCGCCAGCAGCCATCCGGGACGGCAATACGAGCAGTACTTC.

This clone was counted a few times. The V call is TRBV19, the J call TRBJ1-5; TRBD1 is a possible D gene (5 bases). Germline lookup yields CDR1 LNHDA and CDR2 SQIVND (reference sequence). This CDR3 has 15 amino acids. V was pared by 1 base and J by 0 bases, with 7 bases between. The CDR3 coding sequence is TGTGCCAGTAGTATAGTGGGGGGTAGCAATCAGCCCCAGCATTTT. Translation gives CASSIVGGSNQPQHF.

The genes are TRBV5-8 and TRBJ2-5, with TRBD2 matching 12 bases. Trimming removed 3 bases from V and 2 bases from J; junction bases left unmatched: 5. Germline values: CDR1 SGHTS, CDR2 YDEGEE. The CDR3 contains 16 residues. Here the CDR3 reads CASSSEGTSGQETQYF. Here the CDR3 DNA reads TGTGCCAGCAGCTCGGAAGGGACTAGCGGGCAAGAGACCCAGTACTTC.

CDR3 coding DNA: TGTGCCAGTGCCGGGACAGGGGGCGCCCAGCCCCAGCATTTT. It yields the protein CASAGTGGAQPQHF. The gene calls are TRBV19 and TRBJ1-5; 12 bases agree with TRBD1. Germline V gene lookup returns CDR1 LNHDA and CDR2 SQIVND (reference sequence). The CDR3 sequence is 14 residues long. The V and J ends lost 8 bases and 7 bases, in that order; junction bases with no gene match: 6.

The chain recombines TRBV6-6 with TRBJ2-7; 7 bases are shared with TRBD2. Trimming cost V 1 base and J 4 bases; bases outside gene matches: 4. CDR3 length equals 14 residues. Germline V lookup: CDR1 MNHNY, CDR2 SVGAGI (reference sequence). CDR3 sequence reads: CASSYWEGGYEQYF. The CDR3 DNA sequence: TGTGCCAGCAGTTACTGGGAGGGAGGGTACGAGCAGTACTTC.

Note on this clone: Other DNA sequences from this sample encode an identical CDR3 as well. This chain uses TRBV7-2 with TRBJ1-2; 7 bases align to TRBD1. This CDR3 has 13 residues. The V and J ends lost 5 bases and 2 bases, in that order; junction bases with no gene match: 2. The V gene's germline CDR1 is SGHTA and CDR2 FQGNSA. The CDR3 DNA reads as TGTGCCAGCAGCCCGGACAGGAACTATGGCTACACCTTC. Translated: CASSPDRNYGYTF.

The chain's CDR3 is CASSHRSTSGGSTDTQYF. In DNA form, the CDR3 reads TGTGCCAGCAGCCACCGATCGACTAGCGGGGGGAGCACAGATACGCAGTATTTT. V gene TRBV4-2 combines with J gene TRBJ2-3, with TRBD2 identical over 13 bases. The CDR3 covers 18 residues. Germline assignment: CDR1 LGHNA and CDR2 YNFKEQ. Losses at the gene ends were 3 bases for V and 0 bases for J; bases not matched to a gene: 6.

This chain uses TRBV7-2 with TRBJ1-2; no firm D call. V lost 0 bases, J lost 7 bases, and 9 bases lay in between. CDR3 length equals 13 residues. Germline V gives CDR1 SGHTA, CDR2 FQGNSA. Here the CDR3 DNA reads TGTGCCAGCAGCTTAGCTCTTACACCTGGCTACACCTTC. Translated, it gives CASSLALTPGYTF.

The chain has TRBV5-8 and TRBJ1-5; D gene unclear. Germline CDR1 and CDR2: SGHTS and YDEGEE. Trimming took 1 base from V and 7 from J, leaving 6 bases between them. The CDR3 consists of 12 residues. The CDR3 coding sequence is TGTGCCAGCAGCTTGCCGGCGCAGCCCCAGCATTTT. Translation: CASSLPAQPQHF.

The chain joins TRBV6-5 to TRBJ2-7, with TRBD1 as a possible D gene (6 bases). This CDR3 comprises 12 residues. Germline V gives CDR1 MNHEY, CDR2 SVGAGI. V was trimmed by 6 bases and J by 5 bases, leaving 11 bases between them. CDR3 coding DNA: TGTGCCAGCAGCTCCGGGACAAACGAGCAGTACTTC. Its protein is CASSSGTNEQYF.